Detailed here is one T cell receptor beta chain. This sample was taken from a study of blood T cell repertoires in COVID-19. Whole-study context: Some COVID-19 samples were acute and others convalescent; all came from the United States, Italy and Spain. From T cells, B-cell-depleted T cells, or PBMCs came the material, which was cDNA or gDNA.

Original processing methods: Scientists estimated how many nucleated cells there were by amplifying reference gene primers. TCRdb's copy holds only in-frame clones and misses some; the assay was immunoSEQ multiplex PCR. From that table come the V and J calls and clone size; the DNA was used to work out D and trimming. The data contain 250,000 or so clones, 85% to 90% of them singletons. Germline CDR1 SGHNT, CDR2 YYREEE (reference sequence). Trimming took 3 bases from V and 5 from J; bases not matched to a gene: 9. The CDR3 contains 16 residues. This receptor was obtained from a man aged 55 to 70 with acute or convalescent COVID-19. This chain connects TRBV5-4 to TRBJ1-4, with 8 bases fitting TRBD1. The sample consisted of peripheral blood. The CDR3 loop is CASSSVRTGTNEKLFF. CDR3 nucleotides: TGTGCCAGCAGCTCGGTACGGACAGGGACCAATGAAAAACTGTTTTTT.